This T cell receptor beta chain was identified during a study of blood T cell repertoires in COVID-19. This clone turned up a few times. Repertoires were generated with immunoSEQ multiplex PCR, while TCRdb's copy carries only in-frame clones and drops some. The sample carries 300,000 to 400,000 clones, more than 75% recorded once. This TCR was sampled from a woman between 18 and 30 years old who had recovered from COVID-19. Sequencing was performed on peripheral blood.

In nucleotides, the CDR3 is TGTGCCAGCAGTCCCAGGGGGATCTACGGCTACACCTTC. Protein sequence: CASSPRGIYGYTF. The rearrangement links TRBV12-3 or TRBV12-4 to TRBJ1-2; 7 bases are shared with TRBD1. This CDR3 region has 13 residues. Trimming cost V 5 bases and J 8 bases; bases outside gene matches: 8.